The T cell receptor (beta chain) under discussion was sequenced for a study of CD8+ T cells in alopecia areata. Across the whole study: Those treated were given oral tofacitinib at 5 to 10 mg twice daily. Study findings and constraints: Scalp samples also contribute reads from the resident alphabeta T cells found in normal skin.

The length of the CDR3 is 15 residues. Germline CDR1 KGHSH, CDR2 LQKENI. With 5 bases removed from V and 11 bases from J, the gap between germline ends came to 22 bases. Notes on this clone: No antigen is known for it.

Collected material from alopecia areata patients comprised lesional scalp punch biopsies and peripheral blood. Once RNA had been extracted, it was reverse transcribed into cDNA to act as the sequencing template. Clones were read by immunoSEQ multiplex PCR, and TCRdb kept only the in-frame ones, dropping some. The sample consists of about 150,000 clones, more than 45% of them appearing once. This chain links TRBV18 with TRBJ1-5; D is ambiguous. The sequence was collected from a human donor with alopecia areata. Sequencing was done on a sample of CD4+ T cells sorted from blood. In nucleotides, the CDR3 is TGTGCCAGCTCATTTCCACCGCCTCCTGAATCAGCCCAGCATTTT. Translation gives CASSFPPPPESAQHF. Supplemented by reference TRBV18 and TRBJ1-5, the full variable domain reads NAGVMQNPRHLVRRRGQEARLRCSPMKGHSHVYWYRQLPEEGLKFMVYLQKENIIDESGMPKERFSAEFPKEGPSILRIQQVVRGDSAAYFCASSFPPPPESAQHFGDGTRLSIL.